These 7 T cell receptor beta chains share one sample of origin, sequenced in a study of shared clonotypes between healthy human individuals. Some clones are missing from TCRdb's copy, which holds only in-frame ones; the method was immunoSEQ multiplex PCR. The sample shows around 2,000,000 clones, about 95% of them seen only once. Naive CD8 cells comprised CD45RO-negative, CCR7-positively selected cells, excluding terminally differentiated effector memory CD45RA+ cells. The specimen was naive CD8+ T cells sorted from blood. The receptor set was obtained from a man aged 18 to 30 in good health.

The chain recombines TRBV7-9 with TRBJ1-2, with 9 positions matching TRBD1. The germline gives CDR1 SEHNR, CDR2 FQNEAQ (reference sequence). With V trimmed by 0 bases and J by 3 bases, 5 bases remained unmatched. The CDR3 is 16 amino acids. Written as DNA, the CDR3 is TGTGCCAGCAGCTTAGCCGAACAGGGGGCCTACTATGGCTACACCTTC. Amino acids: CASSLAEQGAYYGYTF.

This rearrangement joins TRBV7-9 to TRBJ1-2; D possibly corresponds to TRBD1 (5 bases). The CDR3 consists of 12 residues. V was shortened by 5 bases and J by 14 bases, with 18 bases between the two germline ends. Germline V gene data show CDR1 as SEHNR and CDR2 as FQNEAQ (reference sequence). Written as DNA, the CDR3 is TGTGCCAGCAGCGCCGGGACGGGGGTCTCGACCTTC. It translates to CASSAGTGVSTF.

CDR3 DNA sequence: TGTGCCAGCAGCTTAGGCGCGGGACCAGAGACCCAGTACTTC. Translating gives CASSLGAGPETQYF. The chain combines TRBV13 with TRBJ2-5; possible D gene TRBD2, 6 bases. This CDR3 contains 14 residues. The germline V gene has CDR1 PRHDT and CDR2 FYEKMQ (reference sequence). V was pared by 0 bases and J by 4 bases, with 9 bases between.

The chain couples TRBV15 to TRBJ2-4; D not resolved. Looked up from germline, CDR1 is LNHNV and CDR2 is YYDKDF (reference sequence). V was pared by 0 bases and J by 5 bases, with 11 bases between. This CDR3 spans 15 amino acids. For the CDR3, the DNA is TGTGCCACCAGCAGAGATCCCCTAGGTGAAAACATTCAGTACTTC. Amino acid sequence: CATSRDPLGENIQYF.

The chain employs TRBV7-9 and TRBJ2-7; no reliable D call. There are 13 residues in the CDR3. CDR1 and CDR2 from the germline V gene are SEHNR and FQNEAQ (reference sequence). V shed 5 bases and J shed 3 bases, with 11 bases lying between them. In nucleotides, the CDR3 is TGTGCCAGCAGCCGCGAGAACCTCTACGAGCAGTACTTC. Translated, it gives CASSRENLYEQYF.

Regarding this clone: The sample holds other DNA sequences that translate to the same CDR3. This chain connects TRBV7-9 to TRBJ2-5; D not resolved. This CDR3 is built from 13 residues. From germline, CDR1 is SEHNR and CDR2 FQNEAQ (reference sequence). V lost 5 bases and J lost 5, with 12 bases in between. CDR3 protein: CASSPPTEETQYF. The CDR3 DNA sequence: TGTGCCAGCAGCCCCCCGACCGAGGAGACCCAGTACTTC.

The chain is built from TRBV19 and TRBJ1-1; TRBD1 matches 9 bases. CDR3 length: 15 residues. Germline CDR1 and CDR2: LNHDA and SQIVND (reference sequence). The J segment lost 4 bases and the V segment lost 4 bases, leaving 7 bases of the junction unmatched. The CDR3 bases are TGTGCCAGTAGTACCACAGGGGGCTGGAGCACTGAAGCTTTCTTT. Protein product: CASSTTGGWSTEAFF.